The clone carrying this TCR beta chain has at least ten counts. The antigen remains undetermined. The source of the sample is a study of CD8 T cells in ankylosing spondylitis. Points from the study as a whole: Reports say disease-linked clones showed up significantly more in matched ankylosing spondylitis synovial fluid. Past studies reported some motif variants in reactive arthritis synovial fluid and blood. Disease-associated clonotypes exhibited CD8+ identity and were relatively infrequent in peripheral blood.

Making use of molecular barcodes, quantitative 5'-RACE generated TCR beta libraries. TCRdb reprocessed the 5' RACE reads via MiXCR and lists one record per CDR3 protein. The data contain a few hundred thousand distinct CDR3 sequences, roughly 10% of them seen just once; the ten biggest clones take up roughly 9%. This clonotype originated in a female donor with ankylosing spondylitis or in good health (not recorded which). The source material was blood, either unsorted or a sorted T cell fraction (not recorded which).

In nucleotides, the CDR3 is TGTGCCAGCAGCTTGACCGCTCAAGAGACCCAGTACTTC. This sequence encodes CASSLTAQETQYF. The chain links TRBV5-5 to TRBJ2-5; unclear D gene. The germline V gene has CDR1 SGHKS and CDR2 YYEKEE (reference sequence). The CDR3 is made up of 13 amino acids. Trimming cost V 1 base and J 2 bases, with 6 bases left between them. Using reference TRBV5-5 and TRBJ2-5 for the parts outside the CDR3, the full variable domain is DAGVTQSPTHLIKTRGQQVTLRCSPISGHKSVSWYQQVLGQGPQFIFQYYEKEERGRGNFPDRFSARQFPNYSSELNVNALLLGDSALYLCASSLTAQETQYFGPGTRLLVL.